This TCR beta chain is drawn from a study of graft-versus-host responses after intestinal transplantation (dated by TCRdb to the early 2020s). Describing the broader study: The transplants that recipients received were multivisceral, liver-intestinal, or isolated intestinal. Of the roughly 25 intestinal transplant recipients enrolled in the cohort, one of whom was a retransplant, a few patients without pretransplant specimens were excluded. Graft-versus-host and host-versus-graft alloreactive T cell clones were tracked in the graft, circulation and bone marrow after intestinal transplantation using bulk TCR-beta CDR3 sequencing. Rather than going through the commercial service, samples from a few later patients were sequenced in-house on an Illumina MiSeq and processed with MiXCR. Donor T cell macrochimerism was defined as a peak of at least 4% donor T cells among recipient peripheral blood mononuclear cells. All recipients received anti-thymocyte globulin induction followed by maintenance tacrolimus and steroids for around 3 years. To identify alloreactive clones, pre-transplant mixed lymphocyte reaction products were sequenced and compared with unstimulated pre-transplant donor and recipient T cells. Broader findings and caveats from the paper: Early after transplant, declines in HvG clones were associated with peak levels of circulating GvH clones. In the allografts of patients with donor T cell macrochimerism, GvH to HvG T cell clonal ratios were high. Conclusions were limited by the relatively low number and heterogeneity of intestinal transplant patients. GvH clones were detected in recipient bone marrow, and some of these GvH clones were observed earlier in ileal mucosa or blood, consistent with an intestinal mucosal origin.

The CDR3 holds 12 amino acids from the cysteine to the phenylalanine. Only the CDR3 DNA stays, 36 bases, in frame from base 1. The germline V gene (reference sequence) specifies SGHKS as CDR1 and YYEKEE as CDR2. The library was obtained by the immunoSEQ multiplex PCR assay. For most patients, genomic DNA was subjected to high-throughput TCR-beta CDR3 sequencing by Adaptive Biotechnologies. Processing in the source paper ran as follows. TCR sequencing data for roughly 20 patients were retrieved from Adaptive's ImmunoSEQ software; three other patients were processed with MiXCR and VDJtools. CDR3 nucleotide sequences shared by donor and recipient were removed because the origin of these sequences could not be assigned. At least 2-fold expansion over unstimulated cells and a minimum CFSE-low frequency of 0.002% (template counts) or 0.001% (read counts) were required for clones to be classified as alloreactive. A clone was considered mappable if detected in the sequenced pre-transplant spleen, lymph node, or MLR CFSE-low populations of the donor or recipient. The cumulative frequency of alloreactive clones was calculated as a percentage of all sequences, weighted by copy number. This immuneACCESS table, as held by TCRdb, lists in-frame sequences with V and J called but not all clones. Of the missing ones, under half trace to an unresolved V gene in checked studies; the others have no known cause. V and J calls and clone size follow that table, whereas D and trimming were derived from the DNA. The sample data list about 63,000 clones, and around 86% of these were observed just once. Around 1.8% of the sample is in the top ten clones.

Note on this clone: No cognate antigen has been identified for it. No quality values exist for individual bases; no much larger clone is one base distant.

Intraepithelial and lamina propria lymphocytes were isolated from graft specimens using dithiothreitol, EDTA incubations and collagenase D digestion. Bulk TCR-beta sequencing was performed on serial intestinal graft biopsy specimens collected as late as 600 days after transplant. The chain is made from TRBV5-5 and TRBJ2-5, with no confidently assigned D gene. The assigned J gene may be wrong: the sequence end matches TRBJ2-7 better. The sample here was ileum tissue, taken around 350 days after transplant. The clonotype comes from a human patient who received an intestinal transplant, so some T cells may come from the graft donor. The nucleotide sequence is TGTGCCAGCAGCCCAACGGACTACGAGCAGTACTTC. It translates as CASSPTDYEQYF.